This TCR beta chain was recovered during a study of beta chain features in type 1 diabetes. In the study overall: Healthy donors and patients had similar age, gender and cell yields. Researchers looked at 95 million to 140 million sorted cells across all samples. Whole-study results and caveats: Among patients with Type 1 diabetes, TCRB CDR3s were moderately but significantly shorter in every one of the four CD4+ subsets.

The CDR3 sequence is 15 residues long. CDR1 and CDR2 from the germline V gene are KGHSH and LQKENI. The V segment lost 4 bases and the J segment 5 bases; nucleotides outside the gene matches: 7. Since all of the isolated RNA was reverse transcribed, expressed TCRB transcripts were what got sequenced. Produced via immunoSEQ multiplex PCR; TCRdb's table is partial and in-frame only. Of about 26,000 clones in the sample, about 45% were seen once. Blood was collected once per donor into heparin, averaging approximately 0.12 L. Each of the CD4+ naive, central memory, regulatory and stem cell-like memory populations was sorted via CD45RO/CCR7/CD25/CD127/CD95/CD27. This clone showed up just a few times. Its specificity is not known.

Sequencing input: stem cell memory CD4+ T cells from blood. This rearrangement joins TRBV18 to TRBJ2-5; 10 bases are a match to TRBD1. The origin of this receptor is a man under 40 with type 1 diabetes. The CDR3 here is CASSRSGTGDETQYF. The DNA of the CDR3 is TGTGCCAGCTCACGGTCCGGGACAGGGGATGAGACCCAGTACTTC.